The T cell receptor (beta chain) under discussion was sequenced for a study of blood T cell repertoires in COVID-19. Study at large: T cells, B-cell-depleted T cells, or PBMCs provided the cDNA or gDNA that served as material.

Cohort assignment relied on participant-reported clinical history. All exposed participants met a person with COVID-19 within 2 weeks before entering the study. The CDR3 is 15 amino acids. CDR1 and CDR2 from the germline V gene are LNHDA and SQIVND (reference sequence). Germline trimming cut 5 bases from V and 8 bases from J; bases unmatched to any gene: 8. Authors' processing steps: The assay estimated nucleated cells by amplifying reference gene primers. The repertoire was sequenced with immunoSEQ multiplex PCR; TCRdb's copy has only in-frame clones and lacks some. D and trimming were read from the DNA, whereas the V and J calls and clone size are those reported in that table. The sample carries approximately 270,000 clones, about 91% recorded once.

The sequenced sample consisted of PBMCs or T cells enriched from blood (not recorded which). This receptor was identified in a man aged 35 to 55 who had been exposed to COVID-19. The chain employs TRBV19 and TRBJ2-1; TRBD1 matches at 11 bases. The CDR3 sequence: CASSDGQGARDEQFF. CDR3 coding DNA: TGTGCCAGTAGTGATGGACAGGGGGCACGAGATGAGCAGTTCTTC.